The table lists the clone carrying this T cell receptor (beta chain) with a count of one. As yet, its antigen is unknown. This sample was included in a study of shared clonotypes between healthy human individuals. Study-level findings and limits: Represented diversity, genetic and exposure-history alike, was limited by few donors. Relative to memory subsets, naive subsets generally showed larger estimated richness.

Across several immunoSEQ plates, the genomic DNA of each subset was split evenly. Using 200 ng DNA, roughly 33,000 T cell genomes, the sorted-subset replicate PCRs were run. Some clones are missing from TCRdb's copy, which holds only in-frame ones; the method was immunoSEQ multiplex PCR. The sample includes hundreds of thousands of clones, roughly 96% seen only once; the top ten take roughly 0.1%. The CDR3 loop spans 14 amino acids. Per germline, CDR1 PRHDT and CDR2 FYEKMQ (reference sequence). The germline V and J ends were trimmed by 0 bases and 2 bases, with 5 bases remaining between them. Naive CD8 cells lacked CD45RO and underwent positive selection for CCR7, leaving out terminally differentiated effector memory CD45RA+ cells.

The sequence derives from a woman between 25 and 40 years old in good health. The rearrangement links TRBV13 to TRBJ2-1, with D hard to call. The sequencing input was naive CD8+ T cells sorted from blood. This chain's CDR3 is CASSLGQAYNEQFF. CDR3 DNA: TGTGCCAGCAGCTTAGGCCAGGCCTACAATGAGCAGTTCTTC.